Each of the 25 T cell receptor beta chains below was sequenced from the same sample in a study of T cell responses to AZD1222 COVID-19 vaccine. The data were produced by immunoSEQ multiplex PCR, yet TCRdb's version contains in-frame clones alone and is incomplete. This sample has roughly 180,000 clones, with over 80% found just once. The source was peripheral blood, collected on day 0 of AZD1222 vaccination. These TCRs come from an adult in good health.

This clone was seen only a few times. The rearrangement links TRBV7-8 to TRBJ2-1; the D gene is possibly TRBD1 (6 bases). The germline gives CDR1 SGHVS, CDR2 FQNEAQ. V was pared by 5 bases and J by 6 bases, with 23 bases between. The CDR3 totals 17 residues. The DNA of the CDR3 is TGTGCCAGCAGCCAACGACGTCAGGGGCAAGGGGGCAATGAGCAGTTCTTC. Translation gives CASSQRRQGQGGNEQFF.

The chain is built from TRBV23-1 and TRBJ1-6, with TRBD1 as a possible D gene (5 bases). TRBV23-1 is an ORF; its function is uncertain. This CDR3 comprises 16 residues. With 1 base removed from V and 5 bases from J, the gap between germline ends came to 12 bases. The CDR3 sequence: CASSQCVREDNSPLHF. The CDR3 DNA follows: TGCGCCAGCAGTCAATGTGTCAGGGAGGATAATTCACCCCTCCACTTT.

V is TRBV14 and J is TRBJ1-1, with D hard to call. The CDR3 has 14 amino acids. CDR1 is SGHDN, CDR2 FVKESK, per germline. The V end was cut by 4 bases, the J end by 0 bases, with 9 bases between. This CDR3 is CASSLDGMNTEAFF. The CDR3 DNA follows: TGTGCCAGCAGCCTTGACGGTATGAACACTGAAGCTTTCTTT.

V and J are TRBV5-1 and TRBJ1-6; D gene unclear. The germline V gene has CDR1 SGHRS and CDR2 YFSETQ. The length of the CDR3 is 14 residues. Trimming removed 0 bases from V and 8 bases from J, with 9 bases in between. CDR3 in DNA: TGCGCCAGCAGCTTGGACGTCCCCCATTCACCCCTCCACTTT. It yields the protein CASSLDVPHSPLHF.

The J gene is TRBJ2-3, the V gene TRBV27; TRBD1 aligns across 7 bases. The CDR3 consists of 14 residues. Germline CDR1 reads MNHEY; CDR2 reads SMNVEV (reference sequence). V trimming: 3 bases; J trimming: 9 bases; junction bases outside the gene matches: 9. The CDR3 region is CASSLLTTDRTQYF. In nucleotides, the CDR3 is TGTGCCAGCAGTTTGCTTACGACGGACAGGACGCAGTATTTT.

The table lists this clone with a few counts. The chain has TRBV6-4 and TRBJ2-2, with D perhaps TRBD1 (6 bases). The length of the CDR3 is 15 residues. Germline values: CDR1 MRHNA, CDR2 SNTAGT. V shed 5 bases and J shed 6 bases, with 16 bases lying between them. The CDR3 here is CASSLQGTLPGELFF. In DNA form, the CDR3 reads TGTGCCAGCAGTCTTCAAGGGACATTACCCGGGGAGCTGTTTTTT.

This clone was seen just once. CDR3 bases: TGTGCCAGCAGTGAAGGCAATTGGGACATTCAGTACTTC. Translation gives CASSEGNWDIQYF. V and J are TRBV2 and TRBJ2-4, with D hard to call. Germline CDR1 and CDR2: SNHLY and FYNNEI. The CDR3 runs 13 residues. V was trimmed by 1 base and J by 8 bases, leaving 9 bases between them.

In regard to this clone: The junction does not match germline at one end; this may be a read error. This chain joins TRBV7-2 and TRBJ1-2; TRBD1 is a possible D gene (6 bases). CDR1 SGHTA and CDR2 FQGNSA come from the germline V gene. The CDR3 is 15 residues long. The CDR3 nucleotides read TGTGCCACCAGCCTGTTTCAGGGAACAGGGACTCTCTACACCTTC. This sequence encodes CATSLFQGTGTLYTF.

V usage is TRBV19 and J usage is TRBJ2-5; possibly TRBD2 for D (7 bases). There are 16 residues in the CDR3. Germline V CDR1 and CDR2: LNHDA, SQIVND (reference sequence). Trimming took 5 bases from V and 4 from J, leaving 20 bases between them. Here the CDR3 DNA reads TGTGCCAGTAGTCCCAACCTGGGGGGGCGCGGAGAGACCCAGTACTTC. Its protein product is CASSPNLGGRGETQYF.

The chain couples TRBV29-1 to TRBJ1-1; 7 nucleotides align to TRBD1. The CDR3 runs 13 residues. CDR1 and CDR2 (germline): SQVTM, ANQGSEA. The V and J ends lost 7 bases and 3 bases, in that order; junction bases with no gene match: 8. As DNA, the CDR3 is TGCAGCGGTGTCCGGGACAGATACACTGAAGCTTTCTTT. This codes for CSGVRDRYTEAFF.

This chain connects TRBV6-6 to TRBJ1-1, with 7 positions matching TRBD1. This CDR3 spans 14 amino acids. From germline, CDR1 is MNHNY and CDR2 SVGAGI (reference sequence). J lost 4 bases, V lost 10 bases, and 12 bases had no gene match. The CDR3 bases are TGTGCCATCCACTTCGACAGGGCGGGCACTGAAGCTTTCTTT. It is translated as CAIHFDRAGTEAFF.

The chain uses TRBV25-1 and TRBJ1-1; D not resolved. CDR1 and CDR2 from the germline V gene are MGHDK and SYGVNS. V lost 6 bases and J lost 5, with 13 bases in between. The CDR3 has 13 residues. In DNA form, the CDR3 reads TGTGCCAGCAGCCATAAGGGCGGTACTGAAGCTTTCTTT. This encodes CASSHKGGTEAFF.

This chain uses TRBV24-1 with TRBJ2-1; 8 bases line up with TRBD2. V gave up 8 bases and J gave up 5 bases; unmatched junction bases: 4. Germline V gives CDR1 KGHDR, CDR2 SFDVKD. The CDR3 totals 13 residues. The DNA for the CDR3 is TGTGCCACCACCCGGGGGGGTAACAATGAGCAGTTCTTC. Protein sequence: CATTRGGNNEQFF.

This chain uses TRBV7-2 with TRBJ2-5, with D uncertain. CDR3 length: 14 residues. V was cut by 6 bases and J by 2 bases, with 13 bases left in between. CDR1 and CDR2 (germline): SGHTA, FQGNSA. The CDR3 is CASSLTGSQETQYF. In nucleotides, the CDR3 is TGTGCCAGCAGTTTAACCGGATCTCAAGAGACCCAGTACTTC.

This chain uses TRBV3-1 (or the pseudogene TRBV3-2) with TRBJ1-3, with D hard to call. V was clipped by 0 bases and J by 2 bases, with 5 bases between them. Germline-derived CDR1 and CDR2 are LGHDT and YNNKEL (reference sequence). The length of the CDR3 is 14 residues. CDR3 protein: CASSQEGTGNTIYF. DNA for the CDR3: TGTGCCAGCAGCCAAGAGGGAACTGGAAACACCATATATTTT.

The chain has TRBV24-1 and TRBJ2-1; 9 positions agree with TRBD1. CDR1 KGHDR and CDR2 SFDVKD come from the germline V gene. With V trimmed by 5 bases and J by 6 bases, 10 bases remained unmatched. The CDR3 sequence is 16 residues long. The DNA for the CDR3 is TGTGCCACCAGTGTGGGGGAGACAGGGGGATTCAATGAGCAGTTCTTC. Its translation is CATSVGETGGFNEQFF.

The chain employs TRBV6-5 and TRBJ1-5, with D hard to call. Germline assignment: CDR1 MNHEY and CDR2 SVGAGI. V dropped 8 bases and J dropped 1 base, with 12 bases sitting between them. The length of the CDR3 is 14 residues. The CDR3 protein is CASGHGLSNQPQHF. Written as DNA, the CDR3 is TGTGCCAGCGGGCACGGGTTGAGCAATCAGCCCCAGCATTTT.

V gene TRBV7-2 combines with J gene TRBJ2-1; D perhaps matches TRBD2 (5 bases). The CDR3 runs 16 residues. The germline V gene has CDR1 SGHTA and CDR2 FQGNSA. Trimming shortened V by 1 base and J by 8 bases, and 18 bases separated the two germline ends. This chain's CDR3 is CASSLDGGPKRDEQFF. The CDR3 DNA sequence: TGTGCCAGCAGCTTAGACGGCGGGCCCAAAAGGGATGAGCAGTTCTTC.

This rearrangement joins TRBV11-1 to TRBJ2-3; D not certain. The germline V gene has CDR1 SGHAT and CDR2 FQDESV (reference sequence). The CDR3 sequence is 14 residues long. Trimming removed 3 bases at V and 0 bases at J, with 7 bases between. The CDR3 is CASSFTRSTDTQYF. In DNA, the CDR3 is TGTGCCAGCAGCTTCACAAGAAGCACAGATACGCAGTATTTT.

This chain uses TRBV9 with TRBJ1-4; 9 bases agree with TRBD1. Germline V CDR1 and CDR2: SGDLS, YYNGEE. V shed 4 bases, J shed 6 bases, and the junction held 7 bases outside the gene matches. CDR3 length: 15 amino acids. CDR3 amino acids: CASSYLTGGDEKLFF. The CDR3 DNA reads TGTGCCAGCAGCTATCTGACAGGGGGTGATGAAAAACTGTTTTTT. The whole variable domain, filled in from reference TRBV9 and TRBJ1-4, reads DSGVTQTPKHLITATGQRVTLRCSPRSGDLSVYWYQQSLDQGLQFLIQYYNGEERAKGNILERFSAQQFPDLHSELNLSSLELGDSALYFCASSYLTGGDEKLFFGSGTQLSVL.

This chain uses TRBV19 with TRBJ2-7; possible D gene TRBD2, 6 bases. Germline V lookup: CDR1 LNHDA, CDR2 SQIVND (reference sequence). The V end was cut by 8 bases, the J end by 4 bases, with 15 bases between. This CDR3 region has 13 residues. The CDR3 DNA sequence: TGTGCCAGTGGAGGCGGGGCTGGGTACGAGCAGTACTTC. Amino acid sequence: CASGGGAGYEQYF.

The chain carries TRBV13 and TRBJ2-5, with TRBD2 matching over 8 bases. Germline loops: CDR1 PRHDT, CDR2 FYEKMQ (reference sequence). V gave up 2 bases and J gave up 1 base; unmatched junction bases: 6. This CDR3 comprises 16 residues. The chain's CDR3 is CASSLTRGTSQETQYF. The CDR3 DNA sequence: TGTGCCAGCAGCTTAACCCGTGGGACTAGCCAAGAGACCCAGTACTTC.

Written as DNA, the CDR3 is TGTGCCAGCAGCGTCGGCAGGGTGAACACTGAAGCTTTCTTT. It yields the protein CASSVGRVNTEAFF. J is TRBJ1-1 and V is TRBV9, with D perhaps TRBD1 (5 bases). The CDR3 consists of 14 residues. CDR1 and CDR2 (germline): SGDLS, YYNGEE. Trimming left V 2 bases short and J 0 bases short, with 8 bases between.

This chain uses TRBV6-2 or TRBV6-3 with TRBJ1-2; weak D call: TRBD1 (5 bases). The CDR3 sequence is 14 residues long. From germline, CDR1 is MNHEY and CDR2 SVGEGT. V lost 0 bases, J lost 5 bases, and 10 bases lay in between. CDR3 coding DNA: TGTGCCAGCAGTTACTCCGGGACGTCGTATGGCTACACCTTC. Translated, it gives CASSYSGTSYGYTF.

The chain links TRBV28 to TRBJ2-7; tentative D call: TRBD1 (6 bases). The germline V and J ends were trimmed by 1 base and 2 bases, with 9 bases remaining between them. CDR3 length: 14 amino acids. Germline loops: CDR1 MDHEN, CDR2 SYDVKM. CDR3 loop: CASSLYRATYEQYF. The CDR3 nucleotides are TGTGCCAGCAGTTTATACAGGGCGACCTACGAGCAGTACTTC. Full variable domain (outside the CDR3, taken from reference TRBV28 and TRBJ2-7): DVKVTQSSRYLVKRTGEKVFLECVQDMDHENMFWYRQDPGLGLRLIYFSYDVKMKEKGDIPEGYSVSREKKERFSLILESASTNQTSMYLCASSLYRATYEQYFGPGTRLTVT.